This T cell receptor (beta chain) is from a study of T cells in Graves' hyperthyroidism and ophthalmopathy (dated by TCRdb to the late 2010s). For the wider study: Peripheral blood samples were taken at the time of initial diagnosis, prior to any treatment. To identify TCR V-J signatures that set the groups apart, the researchers used a discovery cohort of about a hundred patients, made up of 40 to 45 with Graves' ophthalmopathy and 57 with stable Graves' hyperthyroidism. Whether ophthalmopathy could be predicted prospectively was tested in an independent validation cohort made up of 18 to 20 hyperthyroidism patients plus 17 patients who later progressed to ophthalmopathy. The approximately 98 discovery patients were randomly divided into training and test sets at a 7:3 ratio. In addition, the study compared T-cell repertoires in thyroid tissue and in blood from a handful of Graves' hyperthyroidism patients. After blood sampling, hyperthyroidism patients were treated with methimazole at a starting dose of 30 mg daily, and ophthalmopathy patients were treated with high-dose intravenous methylprednisolone. The paper reports TCR Vbeta CDR3 sequencing of some 140 peripheral blood samples: around 45 ophthalmopathy, fewer than 80 hyperthyroidism and 17 progressor patients. Study-level results and caveats: In cross-validation, a model built on a 13 V-J signature told ophthalmopathy apart from stable hyperthyroidism with 87.88% sensitivity and roughly 81% specificity, and in testing the same model reached 80%/75%. During validation, the model predicted progression to ophthalmopathy a median of about 6.3 months ahead of onset, with 70.59% sensitivity and around 73% specificity. Most expanded thyroid clonotypes (frequency above 0.001) were also detected in blood, suggesting blood repertoires may reflect thyroid immune responses. No statistical method was used to fix the sample size in advance, and group allocation was not hidden from the investigators.

Amplification of TCR beta CDR3 regions was carried out from RNA transcripts. For the first round of RT-PCR on the TCR CDR3, the HTBI primer set was used together with the Qiagen OneStep RT-PCR kit. The libraries were constructed in a second round of multiplex PCR and then size-selected and purified. Libraries were sequenced paired-end with 100 bp reads on an Illumina HiSeq2000. Concerning the study's data processing: SOAPnuke was used to process the raw data, throwing out any read that contained adapters or uncalled bases, had a mean Phred below 15, or lacked an exact constant-primer or identifier match. High-quality paired reads were merged with COPE v1.2.5, and unique nucleotide sequences were defined as clonotypes. Clonotypes were aligned to IMGT TRBV, TRBD and TRBJ reference segments using MiTCR v1.1. The analysis was restricted to V-J combinations with a frequency above 0.0001, which together covered about 99% of the repertoires. The TCS score was defined as the ratio of F50 (clonal expansion) to E x V (chaos), calculated using BLOSUM62-based TCRdist between CDR3 peptides within each V-J. Welch's t-statistics and random forest reduced roughly 500 V-J features to roughly 13, which were used in a naive Bayes classifier (R e1071). TCRdb applied fastp at Q25 and MiXCR to the public reads, then kept only in-frame beta chains. When rows share a CDR3 protein, they turn into one entry using the most common DNA and genes. TCRdb, not the authors, supplied the V and J calls. For this sample the table gives more than 450,000 distinct CDR3 sequences, of which just under 20% were detected only once. About 45% of the sample is held by the ten biggest clonotypes.

Ophthalmopathy patients had moderately to severely active disease, with a Clinical Activity Score of 3 or more, a NOSPECS grade of 4 or more, and a disease duration of less than 3 months. Patients with uncontrolled infections, other autoimmune diseases, pregnancy or lactation were excluded. Diagnoses were based on clinical symptoms, serum thyroxine and TRAb, thyroid ultrasound and orbital computed tomography. PBMCs were isolated from approximately 10 ml of fresh peripheral blood by Ficoll-Paque density gradient centrifugation. Trizol reagent was used to extract total RNA, and RNA quality was then checked on an Agilent 2100 Bioanalyzer. About this clonotype itself: There is no known antigen for this receptor. There are no base qualities to consult, and no much larger clone falls within one base.

The CDR3 numbers 14 residues from cysteine through phenylalanine. The read is trimmed to its CDR3 DNA, 42 bases read in frame from base 1. V is cut back by 6 bases and J by 6 bases, with 10 bases in the junction unmatched. The germline V gene provides CDR1 MNHNS and CDR2 SASEGT. This chain is built from TRBV6-1 and TRBJ1-2, with 7 bases matching TRBD1. The receptor was derived from a man in his forties with Graves' ophthalmopathy. The sequenced material came from blood. The CDR3: CASSYPGQGDGYTF. The DNA reads as follows: TGTGCCAGCAGCTACCCTGGGCAGGGGGATGGCTACACCTTC.